The 3 T cell receptor beta chains in this list originate from one sample, sequenced in a study of PD-1 blockade in classical Hodgkin lymphoma. Described time point: newly diagnosed, previously untreated cHL patient sample. The repertoire was sequenced with immunoSEQ multiplex PCR; TCRdb's copy has only in-frame clones and lacks some. The repertoire holds 30,000 to 35,000 clones, with 85% to 95% as singletons. What was sequenced was peripheral blood mononuclear cells (PBMCs). The receptors were gathered from a human donor with classical Hodgkin lymphoma.

V and J are TRBV28 and TRBJ2-3, with 8 positions matching TRBD1. Germline lookup yields CDR1 MDHEN and CDR2 SYDVKM. This CDR3 has 18 amino acids. After removal of 5 bases from V and 4 bases from J, the junction contained 17 bases not matched to a gene. The CDR3 region is CASSTEFRDRNIPDTQYF. CDR3 DNA sequence: TGTGCCAGCAGTACCGAATTCCGGGACAGGAATATTCCAGATACGCAGTATTTT.

This sequence joins TRBV5-1 and TRBJ2-5; 10 bases are a match to TRBD1. There are 15 residues in the CDR3. CDR1 and CDR2 (germline): SGHRS, YFSETQ. V trimming: 0 bases; J trimming: 3 bases; junction bases outside the gene matches: 2. This CDR3 is CASSLGGTGEETQYF. The CDR3 DNA sequence: TGCGCCAGCAGCTTGGGCGGGACAGGGGAAGAGACCCAGTACTTC. The full variable domain, completed using reference TRBV5-1 and TRBJ2-5, is KAGVTQTPRYLIKTRGQQVTLSCSPISGHRSVSWYQQTPGQGLQFLFEYFSETQRNKGNFPGRFSGRQFSNSRSEMNVSTLELGDSALYLCASSLGGTGEETQYFGPGTRLLVL.

The CDR3 DNA is TGTGCCAGCAGCCCGGAAAGTACAGGAACTCAGCCCCAGCATTTT. It is translated as CASSPESTGTQPQHF. The V gene is TRBV7-2, the J gene TRBJ1-5; the D gene is possibly TRBD1 (5 bases). The germline CDR1 and CDR2 sequences are SGHTA and FQGNSA. The CDR3 loop spans 15 amino acids. With 5 bases removed from V and 6 bases from J, the gap between germline ends came to 17 bases. The whole variable domain, filled in from reference TRBV7-2 and TRBJ1-5, reads GAGVSQSPSNKVTEKGKDVELRCDPISGHTALYWYRQSLGQGLEFLIYFQGNSAPDKSGLPSDRFSAERTGGSVSTLTIQRTQQEDSAVYLCASSPESTGTQPQHFGDGTRLSIL.